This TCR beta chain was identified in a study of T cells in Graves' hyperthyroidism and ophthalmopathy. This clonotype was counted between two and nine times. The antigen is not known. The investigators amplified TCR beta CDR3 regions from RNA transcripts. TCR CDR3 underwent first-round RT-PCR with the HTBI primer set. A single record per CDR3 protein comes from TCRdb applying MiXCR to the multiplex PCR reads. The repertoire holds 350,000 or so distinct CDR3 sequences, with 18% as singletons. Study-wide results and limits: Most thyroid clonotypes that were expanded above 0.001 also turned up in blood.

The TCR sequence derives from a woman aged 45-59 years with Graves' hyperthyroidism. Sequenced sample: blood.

DNA for the CDR3: TGTGCCAGCAGCGCCCGGACAGGGGAAGACTATGGCTACACCTTC. Translating it yields CASSARTGEDYGYTF. The chain couples TRBV9 to TRBJ1-2; 9 positions agree with TRBD1. Trimming cost V 3 bases and J 3 bases; bases outside gene matches: 6. Per the germline V gene, CDR1 is SGDLS and CDR2 is YYNGEE. This CDR3 spans 15 amino acids. Filled out from reference TRBV9 and TRBJ1-2, the complete variable domain reads DSGVTQTPKHLITATGQRVTLRCSPRSGDLSVYWYQQSLDQGLQFLIQYYNGEERAKGNILERFSAQQFPDLHSELNLSSLELGDSALYFCASSARTGEDYGYTFGSGTRLTVV.